A selection of T cell receptor beta chains follows, all from one sample in a study of regulatory T cells in long-lasting Graves disease. TCRdb processed the multiplex PCR reads anew with MiXCR; each CDR3 protein has one entry. The sample yields 500,000 to 700,000 distinct CDR3 sequences, around 32% seen once. Sequencing used peripheral blood mononuclear cells (PBMCs), obtained when the disease was refractory, from a patient treated with antithyroid drugs. All receptors come from a female donor with Graves disease. Both conserved end residues are part of each CDR3. The D gene is left open where the match is weak. The size entry is marked missing in some rows and otherwise reads once, few, many or a size class.

v_call	clone_size	d_call	j_call	cdr3_nt	cdr3_aa
TRBV28	many	TRBD2	TRBJ2-5	TGTGCCAGCAAACCCCTTAGCGGGAGGACAAAGACCCAGTACTTC	CASKPLSGRTKTQYF
TRBV12-3/TRBV12-4	few	-	TRBJ2-5	TGTGCCAGCAGTTTAAAGGAGCAGTACTTC	CASSLKEQYF
TRBV28	many	-	TRBJ1-5	TGTGCCAGCAGTTACGCGGGGGGTTTTGGGAATCAGCCCCAGCATTTT	CASSYAGGFGNQPQHF
TRBV28	few	-	TRBJ2-7	TGTGCCAGCAGTCTCCCCCCGACAGGACGGAGCTCCTACGAGCAGTACTTC	CASSLPPTGRSSYEQYF
TRBV3-1	-	-	TRBJ1-2	TGTGCCAGCAGCCAGCCAGGGAGTGGCTACACCTTC	CASSQPGSGYTF
TRBV15	many	-	TRBJ1-4	TGTGCCACCAGCAACCGGGACGACAGAAATGAAAAACTGTTTTTT	CATSNRDDRNEKLFF
TRBV28	many	-	TRBJ1-2	TGTGCCAGCAGTTCACCTCGACAGGTTCCTGGCTACACCTTC	CASSSPRQVPGYTF
TRBV5-1	-	-	TRBJ1-6	TGCGCCAGAACCAAGATTGGGACAATGAATTCACCCCTCCACTTT	CARTKIGTMNSPLHF
TRBV29-1	-	TRBD1	TRBJ2-7	TGCAGCGTTGAAGGCGACAGGGCCTACGAGCAGTACTTC	CSVEGDRAYEQYF
TRBV6-2/TRBV6-3	few	TRBD1	TRBJ1-2	TGTGCCAGCAGTTACACGGGACAGAACTATGGCTACACCTTC	CASSYTGQNYGYTF
TRBV6-1	-	TRBD1	TRBJ1-1	TGTGCCAGCGCCGGGACAGGGGGTACTGAAGCTTTCTTT	CASAGTGGTEAFF
TRBV11-2	many	-	TRBJ2-7	TGTGCCAGCAGCTTAGTTGGCGGGAACTACGAGCAGTACTTC	CASSLVGGNYEQYF
TRBV11-2	few	TRBD1	TRBJ2-7	TGTGCCAGCAATCAAAGGGGACAGGGGGACTACGAGCAGTACTTC	CASNQRGQGDYEQYF
TRBV6-1	-	-	TRBJ1-1	TGTGCCAGCACCCACGGGGTCGGGGACACTGAAGCTTTCTTT	CASTHGVGDTEAFF
TRBV20-1	many	TRBD1	TRBJ2-7	TGCAGTGCACGCCGGGACAGGGACTACGAGCAGTACTTC	CSARRDRDYEQYF
TRBV6-1	many	TRBD2	TRBJ2-5	TGTGCCAGCAAAAAAAGTGGAGCGGGAGGCCAAGAGACCCAGTACTTC	CASKKSGAGGQETQYF
TRBV5-1	few	TRBD2	TRBJ2-2	TGCGCCAGCGGCAAACTAGCGGGGCACACCGGGGAGCTGTTTTTT	CASGKLAGHTGELFF